The sample holds one count of the clone carrying this TCR beta chain. This sequence may be a read error, since a much larger clone differs from it by one base. Germline lookup yields CDR1 SGHTA and CDR2 FQGNSA. V lost 3 bases, J lost 6 bases, and 12 bases lay in between. The CDR3 is 14 residues long. These data belong to a study of human T cells and chemical hapten exposure. Described time point: patch test 1, 2 weeks after DPC sensitization. Treatment noted: therapeutic diphenylcyclopropenone sensitization with weekly scalp DPC. TCRdb independently ran MiXCR on the RACE reads; one entry per CDR3 protein. This repertoire shows under 450,000 distinct CDR3 sequences, 4.8% found once; its top ten account for 2% to 2.5%.

The receptor comes from a woman in her forties or fifties with alopecia areata. Some clones in this sample may be carry-over from other donors' samples. V and J are TRBV7-2 and TRBJ2-1; tentative D call: TRBD2 (6 bases). The sequencing used whole blood, collected in connection with sensitization to the hapten diphenylcyclopropenone (DPC). CDR3 in amino acids: CASSLVLAVNEQFF. CDR3 DNA: TGTGCCAGCAGCTTGGTACTAGCAGTCAATGAGCAGTTCTTC.